This record looks at one T cell receptor (beta chain) sequence and its context. What it binds is unknown. The sample comes from a study of T-cell memory formation after mild COVID-19. Turning to the study itself: The two donors had largely donor-specific TCR clusters. Study-wide findings and caveats: Contracting CD4+ clones sat mainly in CM and EM; CD8+ in EMRA. The appearance of some responding clones in pre-infection memory suggested that cross-reactive memory joined.

TCRdb independently ran MiXCR on the 5' RACE reads; one entry per CDR3 protein. The data hold fewer than 50,000 distinct CDR3 sequences, with 6% to 8% observed a single time. CDR1 is DFQATT, CDR2 SNEGSKA, per germline (reference sequence). Trimming left V 6 bases short and J 2 bases short, with 5 bases between. This CDR3 is 12 amino acids long. This chain links TRBV20-1 with TRBJ2-6; tentative D call: TRBD2 (5 bases). The specimen sequenced was PBMCs or a T cell subset sorted from them (not recorded which). This sequence originates from a man aged 18-30 years who had mild COVID-19 (a few samples of this study predate the infection). Cell type and time point are not known. For the CDR3, the DNA is TGCAGTGCCGGGGCTGGGGCCAACGTCCTGACTTTC. Translation gives CSAGAGANVLTF.